These 14 T cell receptor beta chains were all obtained from the same sample, sequenced in a study of blood T cells in healthy people across ages. Next came a second PCR, run for about 7 to 12 cycles, which used a sample-barcoded 5' primer along with a J-beta primer mix. TCRdb re-derived calls from the 5' RACE reads in MiXCR, one entry per CDR3 protein. The profile shows 780,000 or so distinct CDR3 sequences, approximately 60% of them singletons. The material sequenced was blood. The receptors stem from a middle-aged man in good health.

This clonotype has more than one count but fewer than ten. The rearrangement uses TRBV20-1 and TRBJ1-2; TRBD1 might be the D (5 bases). V gave up 1 base and J gave up 5 bases, with 11 bases separating them. The CDR3 contains 13 residues. CDR1 is DFQATT and CDR2 is SNEGSKA in the germline V gene (reference sequence). CDR3 sequence (DNA): TGCAGTGCTAGAGGCAGGGCGGGGTATGGCTACACCTTC. It translates to CSARGRAGYGYTF.

A few counts support this clonotype. The chain joins TRBV15 to TRBJ2-7, with 10 nucleotides matching TRBD1. CDR1 LNHNV and CDR2 YYDKDF come from the germline V gene (reference sequence). The CDR3 sequence is 14 residues long. With V trimmed by 3 bases and J by 1 base, 0 bases remained unmatched. CDR3 protein: CATSRDRGSYEQYF. CDR3 in DNA: TGTGCCACCAGCAGGGACAGGGGGTCCTACGAGCAGTACTTC.

This clonotype was detected only a few times. DNA for the CDR3: TGTGCCACCAGTGGCCCTTCGTTGGCCCAAGAGACCCAGTACTTC. Its protein product is CATSGPSLAQETQYF. The rearrangement joins TRBV24-1 to TRBJ2-5; no clear D gene. Germline loops: CDR1 KGHDR, CDR2 SFDVKD. The CDR3 is 15 amino acids. The germline V and J ends were trimmed by 5 bases and 1 base, with 13 bases remaining between them.

This clonotype was picked up a small number of times. V is TRBV7-9 and J is TRBJ2-3, with D possibly called TRBD1 or TRBD2 (5 bases each). Trimming shortened V by 0 bases and J by 6 bases, and 13 bases separated the two germline ends. Germline-derived CDR1 and CDR2 are SEHNR and FQNEAQ (reference sequence). CDR3 length equals 15 residues. The CDR3 protein is CASSLAHGDGDTQYF. The CDR3 region has the DNA TGTGCCAGCAGCTTAGCTCACGGGGACGGGGATACGCAGTATTTT. Supplemented by reference TRBV7-9 and TRBJ2-3, the full variable domain reads DTGVSQNPRHKITKRGQNVTFRCDPISEHNRLYWYRQTLGQGPEFLTYFQNEAQLEKSRLLSDRFSAERPKGSFSTLEIQRTEQGDSAMYLCASSLAHGDGDTQYFGPGTRLTVL.

The rearrangement links TRBV4-2 to TRBJ2-7; TRBD1 is a possible D gene (6 bases). The CDR3 runs to 15 residues. The germline CDR1 and CDR2 sequences are LGHNA and YNFKEQ. With 5 bases removed from V and 0 bases from J, the gap between germline ends came to 14 bases. The CDR3 DNA reads TGTGCCAGCAGCGGTGAGTCGACAGGCTCCTACGAGCAGTACTTC. Protein product: CASSGESTGSYEQYF.

The chain employs TRBV7-9 and TRBJ2-1; tentative D call: TRBD1 (6 bases). The CDR3 length is 14 residues. Germline V lookup: CDR1 SEHNR, CDR2 FQNEAQ (reference sequence). V gave up 5 bases and J gave up 6 bases, with 14 bases separating them. As DNA, the CDR3 is TGTGCCAGCAGCCCCCTTAACAGGGCCAATGAGCAGTTCTTC. Translation gives CASSPLNRANEQFF.

In this sample, this clonotype turned up a few times. This chain uses TRBV2 with TRBJ2-5; TRBD2 aligns across 9 bases. Germline loops: CDR1 SNHLY, CDR2 FYNNEI. The CDR3 spans 12 residues. V was clipped by 6 bases and J by 5 bases; unmatched bases: 1. The CDR3 bases are TGTGCCAGCAGGCTAGCGGGGGAGACCCAGTACTTC. Amino acids: CASRLAGETQYF.

The CDR3 spells CASSLRAGETTDTQYF. The CDR3 coding sequence is TGTGCCAGCAGCTTAAGGGCGGGGGAGACTACAGATACGCAGTATTTT. The chain links TRBV11-2 to TRBJ2-3, with 7 positions matching TRBD2. Germline V gene lookup returns CDR1 SGHAT and CDR2 FQNNGV. The CDR3 is 16 residues long. With 2 bases clipped from V and 3 bases from J, the junction kept 8 bases outside the gene matches.

This chain connects TRBV10-3 to TRBJ1-4, with TRBD1 as a possible D gene (5 bases). Trimming took off 0 bases at V and 6 bases at J, with 11 bases between the two ends. Germline loops: CDR1 ENHRY, CDR2 SYGVKD. The CDR3 runs to 15 residues. This CDR3 reads CAISESRGSDEKLFF. DNA for the CDR3: TGTGCCATCAGTGAGTCGAGGGGTAGCGATGAAAAACTGTTTTTT.

This clonotype occurred a few times. The chain uses TRBV4-1 and TRBJ2-1, with 10 bases fitting TRBD2. Germline V CDR1 and CDR2: MGHRA, YSYEKL. The CDR3 length is 16 residues. Unmatched junction bases numbered 12, after V lost 4 bases and J lost 9 bases. DNA of the CDR3: TGCGCCAGCAGCCGGGAGCTAGCGGGAGTAGATGGTGAGCAGTTCTTC. Translation: CASSRELAGVDGEQFF.

The CDR3, as DNA: TGTGCCAGCAGCCTCGAGGGGGGGGCAGGGTACGAGCAGTACTTC. It specifies CASSLEGGAGYEQYF. This chain connects TRBV7-2 to TRBJ2-7; TRBD2 is a possible D gene (7 bases). This CDR3 is 15 amino acids long. CDR1 is SGHTA, CDR2 FQGNSA, per germline. Trimming pared 5 bases from V and 4 bases from J, leaving 18 bases between.

The chain links TRBV6-1 to TRBJ2-1; TRBD1 might be the D (5 bases). The CDR3 is 12 amino acids. V was cut by 6 bases and J by 7 bases, with 10 bases left in between. CDR1 MNHNS and CDR2 SASEGT come from the germline V gene. CDR3 in DNA: TGTGCCAGCAGGGCAGGGTTTAATGAGCAGTTCTTC. Residues: CASRAGFNEQFF.

The rearrangement uses TRBV30 and TRBJ1-2; no definite D call. Germline assignment: CDR1 GTSNPN and CDR2 SVGIG (reference sequence). The CDR3 sequence is 14 residues long. Trimming pared 0 bases from V and 0 bases from J, leaving 8 bases between. The CDR3 sequence: CAWSVGSANYGYTF. For the CDR3, the DNA is TGTGCCTGGAGTGTGGGCAGCGCTAACTATGGCTACACCTTC. Looking up the rest from reference TRBV30 and TRBJ1-2 gives the full variable domain: SQTIHQWPATLVQPVGSPLSLECTVEGTSNPNLYWYRQAAGRGLQLLFYSVGIGQISSEVPQNLSASRPQDRQFILSSKKLLLSDSGFYLCAWSVGSANYGYTFGSGTRLTVV.

The J gene is TRBJ2-4, the V gene TRBV7-2; 9 bases map to TRBD1. CDR3 length equals 15 residues. Trimming at V came to 8 bases and at J to 2 bases, leaving 7 bases not matched to a gene. Germline V gene data show CDR1 as SGHTA and CDR2 as FQGNSA. The CDR3 sequence: CASAGTGRTKNIQYF. For the CDR3, the DNA is TGTGCCAGCGCCGGGACAGGGCGGACCAAAAACATTCAGTACTTC.